The 3 T cell receptor beta chains given below trace back to one sample, sequenced in a study of CD8 T cells in Susac syndrome. The RNA, about 0.5 to 1 ug, was put through reverse transcription using random hexamers. Via MiXCR, TCRdb re-called the immunoSEQ multiplex PCR reads, giving one row per CDR3 protein. The table records more than 150,000 distinct CDR3 sequences, under 97% of them present only once. The sample consisted of CD4+ T cells from PBMCs. The receptors were gathered from a human donor with Susac syndrome.

The chain has TRBV27 and TRBJ1-6; D is undetermined. CDR3 length: 13 amino acids. The germline V gene has CDR1 MNHEY and CDR2 SMNVEV (reference sequence). V was shortened by 5 bases and J by 6 bases, with 8 bases between the two germline ends. Here the CDR3 DNA reads TGTGCCAGCAGTGGACTGACTAATTCACCCCTCCACTTT. Protein product: CASSGLTNSPLHF.

This chain uses TRBV4-2 with TRBJ2-3; tentatively, D is TRBD1 or TRBD2 (6 bases each). Trimming removed 0 bases from V and 3 bases from J, with 7 bases in between. The CDR3 has 14 amino acids. Germline V gene lookup returns CDR1 LGHNA and CDR2 YNFKEQ. This CDR3 is CASSQEGGTDTQYF. CDR3 nucleotide sequence: TGTGCCAGCAGCCAAGAAGGGGGGACAGATACGCAGTATTTT.

CDR3 nucleotides: TGTGCCAGCAGCCAAGGCCAGGGGCCCTACAATGAGCAGTTCTTC. It yields the protein CASSQGQGPYNEQFF. The chain carries TRBV4-2 and TRBJ2-1, with a possible D match to TRBD1 (6 bases). The V end lost 1 base, the J end lost 2 bases, and 9 bases lay between the germline ends. CDR3 length: 15 residues. Germline V gives CDR1 LGHNA, CDR2 YNFKEQ.